In this sample, the clone carrying this T cell receptor (beta chain) turned up a few times. For the second PCR, which ran for about 6 to 11 cycles, a sample-barcoded 5' primer and a J-beta primer mix were used. TCRdb passed the 5' RACE reads through MiXCR, listing each CDR3 protein once. The sample lists approximately 780,000 distinct CDR3 sequences, approximately 24% seen once, with roughly 3.1% in the top ten. Per germline, CDR1 SGHRS and CDR2 YFSETQ. This CDR3 has 13 residues. The germline V and J ends were trimmed by 3 bases and 7 bases, with 13 bases remaining between them. This sample was taken from a study of blood T cells in healthy people across ages. These sequences were also reported in another study, on T cells of mothers and their children. That report adds: Material was donated by three healthy Caucasian mothers and their six children.

The sample consisted of blood. The clonotype was recovered from a boy aged 10-17 years in good health. The chain employs TRBV5-1 and TRBJ1-2; D is perhaps TRBD1 (6 bases). The CDR3 DNA sequence: TGCGCCAGCAGCTCGCGGACAGATACTGGCTACACCTTC. It translates to CASSSRTDTGYTF.